The entry below gives a single T cell receptor beta chain sequence along with its context. At one boundary the junction diverges from the germline segment, which might be a read error. The CDR3 spans 14 residues. CDR1 SSHAT and CDR2 FNYEAQ come from the germline V gene (reference sequence). This specimen comes from a study of CD8 T cells in ankylosing spondylitis. MiXCR was run by TCRdb on the 5' RACE reads, yielding one entry per CDR3 protein. The sample includes 200,000 to 300,000 distinct CDR3 sequences, about 10% of them seen just once. The material sequenced was blood, either unsorted or a sorted T cell fraction (not recorded which). The chain uses TRBV7-7 and TRBJ1-2; D might be TRBD1 (5 bases). The TCR comes from a male donor with ankylosing spondylitis or in good health (not recorded which). CDR3 amino acids: CDSSFATRGDGYTF. CDR3 nucleotides: TGTGACAGCAGCTTCGCGACACGGGGGGATGGCTACACCTTC.